This T cell receptor (beta chain) was profiled in a study of metastatic and nonmetastatic thyroid tumors (dated by TCRdb to the early 2020s). General notes on the study: The researchers compared repertoires between peripheral blood samples and tumor or nodule tissue samples from patients with malignant or benign thyroid disease.

CDR1 and CDR2 (SGHRS, YFSETQ) derive from the germline V gene. The CDR3, from cysteine to phenylalanine, totals 19 residues. Only CDR3 DNA is held: 57 bases, read in frame from base 1. Trimming leaves V shorter by 0 bases and J shorter by 0 bases, with the junction holding 8 bases beyond the gene matches. No treatment had been received by any patient before thyroid surgery. Using T-cell receptor beta sequencing, the researchers looked back retrospectively at clinical samples from patients, gathered between about 2012 and 2019. Library method: PCR. The run used an Illumina HiSeq 4000. High-throughput sequencing was used to profile the CDR3 region of the TCR beta-chain in every patient. In the original analysis: Drawing on CDR3 differences between clinicopathological groups, the researchers built a classifier meant to tell apart patients with distant-metastatic papillary thyroid cancer. The Shannon index was used to assess repertoire diversity, and the Morisita-Horn index was used to assess tumor-blood repertoire similarity. TCRdb took the public reads, trimmed them with fastp at Q25, ran MiXCR for clone calling and kept in-frame beta chains. V and J calls and clone size were set by TCRdb, not the authors. Recorded for this sample are 35,000 to 40,000 clones; about 26% of them occurred a single time. The ten largest clones add up to about a tenth of the sample.

Concerning this clone itself: Its antigen is not yet known. Qualities for individual bases were not recorded, and no much larger clone is one base off.

Results the study describes overall, beyond this receptor: In both blood and tumor samples, malignant tumors were reported to have significantly higher TCR beta diversity than benign nodules.

In this chain, TRBV5-1 is recombined with TRBJ2-6, and TRBD1 matches 8 of the central bases. The source material was blood. This clonotype was obtained from a male donor with papillary thyroid cancer or a benign thyroid nodule (not recorded which). Some clones in this sample may be carry-over from other donors' samples. CDR3 protein: CASSLATGGVISGANVLTF. The sequenced DNA is TGCGCCAGCAGCTTGGCTACAGGGGGTGTTATCTCTGGGGCCAACGTCCTGACTTTC.